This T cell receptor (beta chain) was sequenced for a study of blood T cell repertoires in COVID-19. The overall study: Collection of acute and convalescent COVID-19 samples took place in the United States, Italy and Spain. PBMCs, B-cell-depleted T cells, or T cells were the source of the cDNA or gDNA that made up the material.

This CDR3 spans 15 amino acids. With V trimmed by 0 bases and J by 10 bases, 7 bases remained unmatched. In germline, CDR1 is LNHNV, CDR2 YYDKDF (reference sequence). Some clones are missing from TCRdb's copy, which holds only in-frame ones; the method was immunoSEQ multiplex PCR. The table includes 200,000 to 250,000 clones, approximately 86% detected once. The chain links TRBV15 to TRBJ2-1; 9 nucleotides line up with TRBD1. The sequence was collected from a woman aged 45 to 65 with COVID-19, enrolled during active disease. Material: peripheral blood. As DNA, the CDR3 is TGTGCCACCAGCAGAGATGGGGGACAGGGTAACGAGCAGTTCTTC. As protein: CATSRDGGQGNEQFF.